One sample yielded the 23 T cell receptor beta chains listed below, sequenced in a study of metastatic and nonmetastatic thyroid tumors. TCRdb re-analyzed the PCR reads using MiXCR. The profile covers 20,000 to 25,000 clones, with approximately 20% appearing a single time and under 25% taken by the ten largest. Patients underwent thyroid surgery, and none had received any treatment before it. Sample: blood. The receptors come from a male donor with papillary thyroid cancer or a benign thyroid nodule (not recorded which). Some clones in this sample may be carry-over from other donors' samples.

This clone was counted at least ten times. The V and J genes are TRBV6-1 and TRBJ2-1, with TRBD2 matching over 8 bases. V lost 4 bases, J lost 4 bases, and 12 bases stayed unmatched. CDR3 length: 17 amino acids. Germline V gene sequence: CDR1 MNHNS, CDR2 SASEGT. This CDR3 reads CASSASRRGAQYNEQFF. CDR3 DNA sequence: TGTGCCAGCAGTGCATCTCGGCGGGGGGCGCAGTACAATGAGCAGTTCTTC.

This clone was observed a few times. The chain employs TRBV12-3 or TRBV12-4 and TRBJ2-7; 7 bases are shared with TRBD1. Losses at the gene ends were 5 bases for V and 5 bases for J; bases not matched to a gene: 9. The CDR3 is made up of 14 amino acids. The CDR3 sequence: CASSPRTGTHEQYF. Here the CDR3 DNA reads TGTGCCAGCAGTCCCCGGACAGGTACCCACGAGCAGTACTTC.

The rearrangement joins TRBV27 to TRBJ1-5, with TRBD1 identical over 7 bases. The CDR3 runs to 15 residues. V shed 6 bases and J 4 bases; nucleotides not matched to a gene: 9. Germline values: CDR1 MNHEY, CDR2 SMNVEV (reference sequence). For the CDR3, the DNA is TGTGCCAGCAGGGCCGCGACAGGGATAAATCAGCCCCAGCATTTT. Amino acid sequence: CASRAATGINQPQHF.

This clone was detected many times. The chain employs TRBV3-1 and TRBJ2-2; 10 bases line up with TRBD2. The germline V gene has CDR1 LGHDT and CDR2 YNNKEL (reference sequence). The CDR3 extends over 16 amino acids. Germline trimming cut 5 bases from V and 0 bases from J; bases unmatched to any gene: 3. Here the CDR3 DNA reads TGTGCCAGCAGCTTAGGACTAGCGGCGAACACCGGGGAGCTGTTTTTT. Residues: CASSLGLAANTGELFF.

Remarks on this clone: This clone may be a read error of a much larger clone one base away. The CDR3 DNA follows: TGTGCCAGCAGGAATCGCACAGATACGCAGTATTTT. The encoded protein is CASRNRTDTQYF. V gene TRBV9 combines with J gene TRBJ2-3; D ambiguous. The germline CDR1 and CDR2 sequences are SGDLS and YYNGEE. V lost 5 bases, J lost 1 base, and 5 bases lay in between. CDR3 size: 12 residues. The full variable domain, in which reference TRBV9 and TRBJ2-3 provide the parts outside the CDR3, is DSGVTQTPKHLITATGQRVTLRCSPRSGDLSVYWYQQSLDQGLQFLIQYYNGEERAKGNILERFSAQQFPDLHSELNLSSLELGDSALYFCASRNRTDTQYFGPGTRLTVL.

There are many counts of this clone. This chain connects TRBV6-4 to TRBJ2-5; no reliable D call. In germline, CDR1 is MRHNA, CDR2 SNTAGT. This CDR3 is built from 13 residues. V dropped 3 bases and J dropped 1 base, with 6 bases sitting between them. This CDR3 is CASSEGSQETQYF. As DNA, the CDR3 is TGTGCCAGCAGTGAGGGCAGCCAAGAGACCCAGTACTTC.

Many counts were recorded for this clone. CDR3 in amino acids: CAITGDTYGYTF. DNA of the CDR3: TGTGCCATCACGGGGGACACCTATGGCTACACCTTC. This rearrangement joins TRBV10-3 to TRBJ1-2; D possibly corresponds to TRBD1 (6 bases). The CDR3 is 12 residues long. Germline CDR1 and CDR2: ENHRY and SYGVKD. Trimming removed 7 bases at V and 4 bases at J, with 10 bases between.

About this clone: The junction departs from the called germline gene at one end, perhaps through a read error. This chain connects TRBV19 to TRBJ1-5; a possible D gene is TRBD1 (5 bases). Per germline, CDR1 LNHDA and CDR2 SQIVND (reference sequence). The CDR3 has 16 amino acids. The CDR3 loop is CASRHRGGEGNHPQHF. The CDR3, as DNA: TGTGCCAGTAGACACCGGGGGGGAGAAGGCAATCATCCCCAGCATTTT. Drawing the rest from reference TRBV19 and TRBJ1-5, the complete variable domain is DGGITQSPKYLFRKEGQNVTLSCEQNLNHDAMYWYRQDPGQGLRLIYYSQIVNDFQKGDIAEGYSVSREKKESFPLTVTSAQKNPTAFYLCASRHRGGEGNHPQHFGDGTRLSIL.

This clone has a count of ten or more. A read error may produce the germline difference seen at one junction end. V is TRBV6-5 and J is TRBJ2-1; D ambiguous. The CDR3 extends over 10 amino acids. Germline V gives CDR1 MNHEY, CDR2 SVGAGI. The CDR3: CASSYFLGIF. DNA of the CDR3: TGTGCCAGCAGTTACTTTTTAGGGATCTTC.

The chain has TRBV6-5 and TRBJ1-4; D unresolved. Trimming pared 2 bases from V and 0 bases from J, leaving 7 bases between. The CDR3 sequence is 15 residues long. Looked up from germline, CDR1 is MNHEY and CDR2 is SVGAGI. CDR3 in DNA: TGTGCCAGCAGTTACGCCATATCAACTAATGAAAAACTGTTTTTT. Protein: CASSYAISTNEKLFF.

This clone has ten or more counts. The chain links TRBV6-5 to TRBJ2-7; the D is unclear. V gave up 0 bases and J gave up 3 bases, with 12 bases separating them. The V gene's germline CDR1 is MNHEY and CDR2 SVGAGI. This CDR3 is 15 amino acids long. The CDR3 DNA follows: TGTGCCAGCAGTTACTCGACTCCCTCCCACTACGAGCAGTACTTC. As protein: CASSYSTPSHYEQYF.

Of note for this clone: This could be a read error, since a much larger clone is one nucleotide away. The chain carries TRBV3-1 and TRBJ2-1; TRBD2 might be the D (6 bases). Germline lookup yields CDR1 LGHDT and CDR2 YNNKEL (reference sequence). The CDR3 sequence is 13 residues long. CDR3 residues: CASSAGTYNEQLF. The DNA for the CDR3 is TGTGCCAGCAGCGCCGGGACTTACAATGAGCAGCTCTTC.

This clone was recorded many times. This sequence joins TRBV5-1 and TRBJ1-4, with TRBD1 matching over 10 bases. CDR3 length: 15 residues. V lost 0 bases and J lost 8; bases outside the gene matches: 4. Germline-derived CDR1 and CDR2 are SGHRS and YFSETQ. CDR3 in amino acids: CASSLAGTGEEKLFF. CDR3 DNA: TGCGCCAGCAGCTTGGCCGGGACAGGGGAAGAAAAACTGTTTTTT.

This clone was counted at least ten times. This sample also contains other DNA sequences that code for the same CDR3. The J gene is TRBJ2-3, the V gene TRBV9; the match to TRBD2 covers 11 bases. Germline lookup yields CDR1 SGDLS and CDR2 YYNGEE. CDR3 length: 20 amino acids. V shed 0 bases and J 4 bases; nucleotides not matched to a gene: 16. The CDR3 DNA is TGTGCCAGCAGCGTAGCGAGGGACACCCTACTAGCGGGAGATTCAGATACGCAGTATTTT. Translating gives CASSVARDTLLAGDSDTQYF.

This clone was seen a handful of times. The chain has TRBV2 and TRBJ1-5; D perhaps matches TRBD1 (5 bases). Germline V gene data show CDR1 as SNHLY and CDR2 as FYNNEI. V dropped 4 bases and J dropped 2 bases, with 9 bases sitting between them. This CDR3 contains 14 residues. The CDR3 is CASSGVGGNQPQHF. The DNA for the CDR3 is TGTGCCAGCAGTGGAGTGGGGGGCAATCAGCCCCAGCATTTT.

The chain combines TRBV4-1 with TRBJ1-1; no clear D. Between the trimmed V and J ends, which lost 3 bases and 0 bases, there was a span of 2 bases. The CDR3 consists of 12 residues. From germline, CDR1 is MGHRA and CDR2 YSYEKL. CDR3 protein: CASSQMNTEAFF. In DNA form, the CDR3 reads TGCGCCAGCAGCCAGATGAACACTGAAGCTTTCTTT.

V and J are TRBV28 and TRBJ1-6; tentative D call: TRBD1 (5 bases). Trimming took off 1 base at V and 10 bases at J, with 11 bases between the two ends. This CDR3 region has 14 residues. Per germline, CDR1 MDHEN and CDR2 SYDVKM. This CDR3 is CASSLSQGGSPLHF. CDR3 bases: TGTGCCAGCAGTTTATCGCAGGGCGGGTCACCCCTCCACTTT.

In this sample, this clone turned up many times. The chain is built from TRBV6-1 and TRBJ2-2, with 10 bases fitting TRBD2. This CDR3 spans 18 amino acids. Germline V gene data show CDR1 as MNHNS and CDR2 as SASEGT. Germline trimming cut 5 bases from V and 1 base from J; bases unmatched to any gene: 10. As DNA, the CDR3 is TGTGCCAGCAGTAGAACCCCTCTAGCGGGGGTGAACACCGGGGAGCTGTTTTTT. This codes for CASSRTPLAGVNTGELFF.

This clone was counted at least ten times. The chain uses TRBV2 and TRBJ1-5; D may be TRBD1 (5 bases). CDR1 is SNHLY, CDR2 FYNNEI, per germline. CDR3 length: 15 amino acids. The ends were cut back, 2 bases at V and 3 bases at J, with 11 bases in the middle. CDR3 protein: CASSERQRINQPQHF. The CDR3 DNA sequence: TGTGCCAGCAGTGAAAGACAGAGAATCAATCAGCCCCAGCATTTT.

The chain is built from TRBV9 and TRBJ2-1; a possible D gene is TRBD2 (7 bases). The CDR3 length is 16 residues. V lost 3 bases and J 2 bases, leaving 15 bases between the germline ends. Germline V gives CDR1 SGDLS, CDR2 YYNGEE. CDR3 protein: CASSEGGSGTYNEQFF. CDR3 nucleotide sequence: TGTGCCAGCAGCGAGGGGGGAAGCGGGACCTACAATGAGCAGTTCTTC. The whole variable domain, remainder taken from reference TRBV9 and TRBJ2-1, is DSGVTQTPKHLITATGQRVTLRCSPRSGDLSVYWYQQSLDQGLQFLIQYYNGEERAKGNILERFSAQQFPDLHSELNLSSLELGDSALYFCASSEGGSGTYNEQFFGPGTRLTVL.

This clone has ten or more counts. The rearrangement uses TRBV7-9 and TRBJ1-6, with 7 positions matching TRBD1. The germline CDR1 and CDR2 sequences are SEHNR and FQNEAQ (reference sequence). The CDR3 has 14 amino acids. V lost 3 bases, J lost 8 bases, and 4 bases stayed unmatched. The CDR3 spells CASSFSGTDSPLHF. The CDR3, as DNA: TGTGCCAGCAGCTTCTCGGGGACAGATTCACCCCTCCACTTT.

In its sample, this clone was seen many times. CDR3 in DNA: TGTGCCAGCAGTGAGCGGGAGGGCCCAGATACGCAGTATTTT. Amino acids: CASSEREGPDTQYF. The V and J genes are TRBV6-4 and TRBJ2-3; 9 nucleotides line up with TRBD2. Per the germline V gene, CDR1 is MRHNA and CDR2 is SNTAGT. The junction had 2 bases not matched to a gene; V was cut back by 3 bases and J by 4 bases. The CDR3 contains 14 residues.

This clone qualifies as medium-sized. The chain uses TRBV28 and TRBJ1-6, with D possibly being TRBD1 (5 bases). Trimming pared 1 base from V and 0 bases from J, leaving 10 bases between. The CDR3 is made up of 17 amino acids. Per the germline V gene, CDR1 is MDHEN and CDR2 is SYDVKM. CDR3 in DNA: TGTGCCAGCAGTTTATTCCCTCAGGGCTCCTATAATTCACCCCTCCACTTT. It specifies CASSLFPQGSYNSPLHF.